These 5 T cell receptor beta chains were sequenced from one sample in a study of shared clonotypes between healthy human individuals. TCRdb keeps only in-frame clones here, not all; method: immunoSEQ multiplex PCR. The sample holds about 2.1 million clones; 90% to 95% are singletons and the top ten take approximately 1.6%. Naive CD8 cells lacked CD45RO, underwent positive selection for CCR7 and left out terminally differentiated effector memory CD45RA+ cells. The material sequenced was naive CD8+ T cells from PBMCs. The receptors derive from a man aged 18 to 29 in good health. Some clones in this sample may be carry-over from other donors' samples.

The rearrangement links TRBV14 to TRBJ2-7, with 11 nucleotides matching TRBD2. There are 14 residues in the CDR3. The germline V gene has CDR1 SGHDN and CDR2 FVKESK. V dropped 1 base and J dropped 6; count of bases not matched to a gene: 2. In DNA, the CDR3 is TGTGCCAGCAGCCAAGGTACTAGCGGGGGCGAGCAGTACTTC. Its translation: CASSQGTSGGEQYF.

This clone appeared a single time. The V and J genes are TRBV2 and TRBJ2-7; 15 bases fit TRBD2. The CDR3 is 17 amino acids. Germline loops: CDR1 SNHLY, CDR2 FYNNEI. The J segment lost 2 bases and the V segment lost 3 bases, leaving 5 bases of the junction unmatched. For the CDR3, the DNA is TGTGCCAGCAGTGAGTTTCGGACTAGCGGGAGGGCCTACGAGCAGTACTTC. Translating it yields CASSEFRTSGRAYEQYF. Drawing the rest from reference TRBV2 and TRBJ2-7, the complete variable domain is EPEVTQTPSHQVTQMGQEVILRCVPISNHLYFYWYRQILGQKVEFLVSFYNNEISEKSEIFDDQFSVERPDGSNFTLKIRSTKLEDSAMYFCASSEFRTSGRAYEQYFGPGTRLTVT.

Only one count was recorded for this clone. The rearrangement joins TRBV29-1 to TRBJ2-7; no firm D call. Germline-derived CDR1 and CDR2 are SQVTM and ANQGSEA. CDR3 length: 12 amino acids. Trimming left V 7 bases short and J 3 bases short, with 13 bases between. The CDR3 DNA is TGCAGCGCCGTCGACGGAAGCTACGAGCAGTACTTC. Translating gives CSAVDGSYEQYF.

The J gene is TRBJ1-1, the V gene TRBV6-6; no clear D. CDR1 is MNHNY, CDR2 SVGAGI, per germline (reference sequence). The CDR3 contains 12 residues. V lost 0 bases to trimming and J lost 11 bases, with 10 bases between them. Here the CDR3 DNA reads TGTGCCAGCAGTTACTCGAGGGAAGAGGCTTTCTTT. It yields the protein CASSYSREEAFF.

The chain combines TRBV28 with TRBJ1-2; a weak D match, TRBD1 (5 bases). The CDR3 covers 15 residues. V lost 2 bases to trimming and J lost 6 bases, with 16 bases between them. Germline CDR1 is MDHEN and CDR2 is SYDVKM. The CDR3 DNA follows: TGTGCCAGCAGTTTAAGGGGAGGGGCCGGCCATGGCTACACCTTC. This sequence encodes CASSLRGGAGHGYTF.